This T cell receptor beta chain was recovered during a study of shared clonotypes between healthy human individuals. With 6 bases removed from V and 4 bases from J, the gap between germline ends came to 16 bases. Germline assignment: CDR1 LNHDA and CDR2 SQIVND (reference sequence). The CDR3 covers 14 residues. Measured with immunoSEQ multiplex PCR; TCRdb has only the in-frame clones, and not every one. The profile covers about 360,000 clones, with 73% appearing a single time and about 10% taken by the ten largest. Material: memory CD4+ T cells sorted from blood. Regarding subset: CD45RA-negative fraction. This sequence was found in a man in his thirties or forties in good health. The genes are TRBV19 and TRBJ2-7; weak D call: TRBD1 (5 bases). Here the CDR3 DNA reads TGTGCCAGTAGCCCCGGTCCAGGGTTGTACGAGCAGTACTTC. Translating it yields CASSPGPGLYEQYF.